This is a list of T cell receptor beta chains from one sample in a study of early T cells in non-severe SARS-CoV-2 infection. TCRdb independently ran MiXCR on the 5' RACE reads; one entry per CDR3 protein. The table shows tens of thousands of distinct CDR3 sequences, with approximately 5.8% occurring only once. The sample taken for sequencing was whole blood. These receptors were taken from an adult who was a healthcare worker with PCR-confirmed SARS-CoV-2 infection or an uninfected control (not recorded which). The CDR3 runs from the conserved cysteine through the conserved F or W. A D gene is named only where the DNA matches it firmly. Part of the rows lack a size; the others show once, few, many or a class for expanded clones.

DNA: TGTGCCAGCAGCCACCCAGTGGGGGGATACGAGCAGTACTTC
CDR3: CASSHPVGGYEQYF
J: TRBJ2-7
D: NA
size: many
V: TRBV7-3

DNA: TGCGCCAGCAGCCAGGAGACCGTGGAAGGGTTCAATGAGCAGTTCTTC
CDR3: CASSQETVEGFNEQFF
J: TRBJ2-1
D: NA
size: many
V: TRBV4-3

DNA: TGTGCCAGCAGCGTAGAAGCAGCGAGCTCCTATAATTCACCCCTCCACTTT
CDR3: CASSVEAASSYNSPLHF
J: TRBJ1-6
D: NA
size: many
V: TRBV9

DNA: TGTGCCAGCAGTAGCGGGGGGGCCGGAGAGCAGTTCTTC
CDR3: CASSSGGAGEQFF
J: TRBJ2-1
D: TRBD2
size: many
V: TRBV6-2/TRBV6-3

DNA: TGTGCCAGCAGTCCCTTCGGGGTCCGGGGCTACACCTTC
CDR3: CASSPFGVRGYTF
J: TRBJ1-2
D: NA
size: many
V: TRBV12-3/TRBV12-4

DNA: TGCGCCAGCAGCTCCATGCCCTCCTACGAGCAGTACTTC
CDR3: CASSSMPSYEQYF
J: TRBJ2-7
D: NA
size: many
V: TRBV5-1

DNA: TGTGCCAGCAGCTTAGTCCGGGGGGGCCACTACAATGAGCAGTTCTTC
CDR3: CASSLVRGGHYNEQFF
J: TRBJ2-1
D: TRBD2
size: many
V: TRBV7-8

DNA: TGTGCCAGCAGCTTAGCGGGGACTAGCGGGGCATACAATGAGCAGTTCTTC
CDR3: CASSLAGTSGAYNEQFF
J: TRBJ2-1
D: TRBD2
size: many
V: TRBV7-2

DNA: TGTGCCAGCAGCCAAGATAGCAGCAGGGGAGGGGGCTATGGCTACACCTTC
CDR3: CASSQDSSRGGGYGYTF
J: TRBJ1-2
D: NA
size: many
V: TRBV14

DNA: TGTGCCAGTAGAGGCCTTAATTCACCCCTCCACTTT
CDR3: CASRGLNSPLHF
J: TRBJ1-6
D: NA
size: many
V: TRBV6-1

DNA: TGTGCCAGCAGCCCCGGACTTCTGGGAGAGACCCAGTACTTC
CDR3: CASSPGLLGETQYF
J: TRBJ2-5
D: NA
size: many
V: TRBV11-2

DNA: TGTGCCAGCAGTTACGGGGCAGGGGATTCCTACAATGAGCAGTTCTTC
CDR3: CASSYGAGDSYNEQFF
J: TRBJ2-1
D: NA
size: many
V: TRBV6-5

DNA: TGTGCCAGCTCCCCCGGGACAGGGGGGAACACTGAAGCTTTCTTT
CDR3: CASSPGTGGNTEAFF
J: TRBJ1-1
D: TRBD1
size: many
V: TRBV18

DNA: TGTGCCAGCAGCTTTCAGAGTTCGAACACCGGGGAGCTGTTTTTT
CDR3: CASSFQSSNTGELFF
J: TRBJ2-2
D: NA
size: many
V: TRBV11-2

DNA: TGTGCCAGCAGCGTAGACCAGCGGGAATCCCAAGAGACCCAGTACTTC
CDR3: CASSVDQRESQETQYF
J: TRBJ2-5
D: TRBD2
size: many
V: TRBV9

DNA: TGTGCCAGCAGTCGCCTAGCGGGGGAATACAATGAGCAGTTCTTC
CDR3: CASSRLAGEYNEQFF
J: TRBJ2-1
D: TRBD2
size: few
V: TRBV6-6

DNA: TGTGCCAGTAGTGAGACTAGCGGAGCCTCCTACGAGCAGTACTTC
CDR3: CASSETSGASYEQYF
J: TRBJ2-7
D: TRBD2
size: few
V: TRBV19

DNA: TGTGCCAGTAGTAACCCGACAGGGATCTACAATGAGCAGTTCTTC
CDR3: CASSNPTGIYNEQFF
J: TRBJ2-1
D: TRBD1
size: many
V: TRBV19

DNA: TGTGCCAGCAGCTTAGAGAGAACCTCCTACAATGAGCAGTTCTTC
CDR3: CASSLERTSYNEQFF
J: TRBJ2-1
D: NA
size: many
V: TRBV7-2

DNA: TGTGCCAGCAGTTTACTGGGGGGGCCCGGAGATACGCAGTATTTT
CDR3: CASSLLGGPGDTQYF
J: TRBJ2-3
D: NA
size: many
V: TRBV27

DNA: TGTGCCAGCAGTTACGCGACAGGACGTTACGAGCAGTACTTC
CDR3: CASSYATGRYEQYF
J: TRBJ2-7
D: NA
size: few
V: TRBV6-2/TRBV6-3

DNA: TGTGCCAGCAGCTTACTTCTCAGGGAATACGGGCAGTACTTC
CDR3: CASSLLLREYGQYF
J: TRBJ2-7
D: NA
size: few
V: TRBV11-2

DNA: TGCAGTGCTCTGGGGGGGGCCTACGAGCAGTACTTC
CDR3: CSALGGAYEQYF
J: TRBJ2-7
D: TRBD2
size: many
V: TRBV20-1

DNA: TGTGCCAGCGGGGGACATTCAAACAATGAGCAGTTCTTC
CDR3: CASGGHSNNEQFF
J: TRBJ2-1
D: NA
size: many
V: TRBV5-4

DNA: TGTGCCAGCAGTAAACAGGGGGCGAGCACCGGGGAGCTGTTTTTT
CDR3: CASSKQGASTGELFF
J: TRBJ2-2
D: TRBD1
size: many
V: TRBV12-3/TRBV12-4

DNA: TGCGCCAGCAGCCTGACTTTTGGACAGGGCAACGAGCAGTACTTC
CDR3: CASSLTFGQGNEQYF
J: TRBJ2-7
D: TRBD1
size: few
V: TRBV5-1

DNA: TGTGCCAGCCTCCCCGAACAGGGGTCGGGATATGGCTACACCTTC
CDR3: CASLPEQGSGYGYTF
J: TRBJ1-2
D: TRBD1
size: many
V: TRBV19

DNA: TGTGCTAGTGGTTTGGTGCCCGGGCCGGCGGCTTCTGGCTACACCTTC
CDR3: CASGLVPGPAASGYTF
J: TRBJ1-2
D: NA
size: many
V: TRBV12-5

DNA: TGCAGTGCTAGAGTCAAGCCTAGCCTGACATCCTACGAGCAGTACTTC
CDR3: CSARVKPSLTSYEQYF
J: TRBJ2-7
D: NA
size: many
V: TRBV20-1

DNA: TGTGCCATCGCCTATACCTCGGGACTAGCCAACAATGAGCAGTTCTTC
CDR3: CAIAYTSGLANNEQFF
J: TRBJ2-1
D: TRBD2
size: many
V: TRBV10-3

DNA: TGTGCCAGCAGCTACTATACAGGGGCCCTGGGAAACACTGAAGCTTTCTTT
CDR3: CASSYYTGALGNTEAFF
J: TRBJ1-1
D: TRBD1
size: many
V: TRBV5-5

DNA: TGCAGTGCTAAAGGGGTCGACAATCAGCCCCAGCATTTT
CDR3: CSAKGVDNQPQHF
J: TRBJ1-5
D: NA
size: many
V: TRBV20-1

DNA: TGTGCCTGGAGTGTACGGGGGGGAGAGACCCAGTACTTC
CDR3: CAWSVRGGETQYF
J: TRBJ2-5
D: TRBD2
size: many
V: TRBV30

DNA: TGTGCCAGCAGTTCGTTGGGGGTTAACTATGGCTACACCTTC
CDR3: CASSSLGVNYGYTF
J: TRBJ1-2
D: NA
size: many
V: TRBV6-5

DNA: NA
CDR3: CASTSGAQPQHF
J: TRBJ1-5
D: NA
size: many
V: TRBV19

DNA: TGCGCCAGCAGCCCTGGACAGAGCACAGATACGCAGTATTTT
CDR3: CASSPGQSTDTQYF
J: TRBJ2-3
D: NA
size: many
V: TRBV5-1

DNA: TGTGCCAGCAGCTTAGCGCCTATGGGCTCCATTGAAGAGACCCAGTACTTC
CDR3: CASSLAPMGSIEETQYF
J: TRBJ2-5
D: NA
size: NA
V: TRBV7-8

DNA: TGTGCCAGTAGTAGGGTTCAAAATCAGCCCCAGCATTTT
CDR3: CASSRVQNQPQHF
J: TRBJ1-5
D: NA
size: many
V: TRBV19

DNA: TGTGCCAGCAGTAGTCCCGGGACTAGCGGGGCCTACAATGAGCAGTTCTTC
CDR3: CASSSPGTSGAYNEQFF
J: TRBJ2-1
D: TRBD2
size: NA
V: TRBV5-4

DNA: TGCGCCAGCAGCCGATTACAGGGGGCCAGCGGCTACACCTTC
CDR3: CASSRLQGASGYTF
J: TRBJ1-2
D: TRBD1
size: many
V: TRBV4-1

DNA: TGCAGCGTTGAGGTAGGGGATGGCTCACCCCTCCACTTT
CDR3: CSVEVGDGSPLHF
J: TRBJ1-6
D: NA
size: many
V: TRBV29-1

DNA: TGCAGTGCCATAGCCAAAAACATTCAGTACTTC
CDR3: CSAIAKNIQYF
J: TRBJ2-4
D: NA
size: many
V: TRBV20-1

DNA: TGCGCCAGCAGCGCTACTAGCTACAATGAGCAGTTCTTC
CDR3: CASSATSYNEQFF
J: TRBJ2-1
D: NA
size: many
V: TRBV5-1

DNA: TGTGCCAGCAGCTTATCCCTAGCCCGAAATGAGCAGTTCTTC
CDR3: CASSLSLARNEQFF
J: TRBJ2-1
D: NA
size: few
V: TRBV5-6

DNA: TGTGCCAGCAGTTACTCGGTCCGGGGGTCGGATACGCAGTATTTT
CDR3: CASSYSVRGSDTQYF
J: TRBJ2-3
D: NA
size: few
V: TRBV6-5